A single sample gave rise to the 13 T cell receptor beta chains below, sequenced in a study of T-cell memory formation after mild COVID-19. TCRdb itself ran the 5' RACE reads through MiXCR, one entry per CDR3 protein. Of some 300,000 distinct CDR3 sequences in the sample, 20% to 25% are singletons; the top ten hold around a fifth. The sequencing input was PBMCs or a T cell subset sorted from them (not recorded which). Receptors were obtained from a man between 18 and 35 years old who had mild COVID-19 (a few samples of this study predate the infection). Cell type and time point are not known.

This sequence joins TRBV29-1 and TRBJ2-3; perhaps TRBD1 as D (6 bases). This CDR3 is built from 14 residues. Germline lookup yields CDR1 SQVTM and CDR2 ANQGSEA. Trimming pared 7 bases from V and 2 bases from J, leaving 16 bases between. The CDR3 is CSGGRGGLTDTQYF. The CDR3 coding sequence is TGCAGCGGGGGCCGAGGGGGTCTCACAGATACGCAGTATTTT.

This rearrangement joins TRBV5-4 to TRBJ2-3; tentative D call: TRBD2 (5 bases). Germline V CDR1 and CDR2: SGHNT, YYREEE (reference sequence). Trimming removed 4 bases from V and 3 bases from J, with 15 bases in between. The CDR3 is made up of 15 amino acids. CDR3 DNA: TGTGCCAGCAGCACCCGGACTCTCGGAACAGATACGCAGTATTTT. The encoded protein is CASSTRTLGTDTQYF.

The V call is TRBV7-9, the J call TRBJ2-7; 12 bases match TRBD1. The CDR3 length is 15 residues. Germline loops: CDR1 SEHNR, CDR2 FQNEAQ (reference sequence). V lost 6 bases and J lost 5; bases outside the gene matches: 8. In nucleotides, the CDR3 is TGTGCCAGCAGGTCTCCGGGACAGGGGGCCCACGAGCAGTACTTC. The encoded protein is CASRSPGQGAHEQYF.

This clonotype turned up a few times. This chain joins TRBV7-2 and TRBJ1-5, with a possible D match to TRBD1 (5 bases). Between the trimmed V and J ends, which lost 2 bases and 6 bases, there was a span of 11 bases. Germline loops: CDR1 SGHTA, CDR2 FQGNSA. This CDR3 spans 14 amino acids. DNA for the CDR3: TGTGCCAGCAGCTTAAGCCAGGGTACTCAGCCCCAGCATTTT. Encoded protein: CASSLSQGTQPQHF.

As DNA, the CDR3 is TGTGCCACCAGTGATTTGCAGAGTGGCCGAGGGCAGTACTTC. It specifies CATSDLQSGRGQYF. The chain carries TRBV24-1 and TRBJ2-7; D unresolved. V was shortened by 0 bases and J by 9 bases, with 14 bases between the two germline ends. Per germline, CDR1 KGHDR and CDR2 SFDVKD. This CDR3 is built from 14 residues.

The table lists this clonotype with a few counts. The J gene is TRBJ1-2, the V gene TRBV4-2; D call uncertain. Germline V lookup: CDR1 LGHNA, CDR2 YNFKEQ. The V and J ends lost 1 base and 0 bases respectively, with 3 bases between them. There are 13 residues in the CDR3. In DNA form, the CDR3 reads TGTGCCAGCAGCCAAGCATCTAACTATGGCTACACCTTC. Its protein product is CASSQASNYGYTF.

A few counts support this clonotype. This sequence joins TRBV6-5 and TRBJ2-1; a weak D match, TRBD2 (5 bases). Between the trimmed V and J ends, which lost 5 bases and 7 bases, there was a span of 9 bases. Looked up from germline, CDR1 is MNHEY and CDR2 is SVGAGI. The CDR3 has 12 amino acids. DNA for the CDR3: TGTGCCAGCAGTGCGGGTGTGAATGAGCAGTTCTTC. Translating it yields CASSAGVNEQFF.

This clonotype has at least ten counts. The V gene is TRBV7-2, the J gene TRBJ1-5, with D maybe TRBD1 (6 bases). The V end lost 5 bases, the J end lost 6 bases, and 14 bases lay between the germline ends. Germline V gene data show CDR1 as SGHTA and CDR2 as FQGNSA. The CDR3 is 14 residues long. This chain's CDR3 is CASSMGGGFQPQHF. CDR3 nucleotide sequence: TGTGCCAGCAGCATGGGGGGGGGCTTTCAGCCCCAGCATTTT.

The chain employs TRBV5-1 and TRBJ2-1; no clear D gene. V was shortened by 2 bases and J by 10 bases, with 16 bases between the two germline ends. Germline V CDR1 and CDR2: SGHRS, YFSETQ. The CDR3 has 14 amino acids. The CDR3, as DNA: TGCGCCAGCAGCTTAGGGTTCCCAAATGGAGAGCAGTTCTTC. Protein sequence: CASSLGFPNGEQFF.

This clonotype was detected a few times. The genes are TRBV7-9 and TRBJ2-3; TRBD2 matches 10 bases. Germline trimming cut 3 bases from V and 0 bases from J; bases unmatched to any gene: 3. Germline CDR1 reads SEHNR; CDR2 reads FQNEAQ (reference sequence). CDR3 length: 16 amino acids. DNA for the CDR3: TGTGCCAGCAGCTTCGGACTAGCGGCTAGCACAGATACGCAGTATTTT. It translates to CASSFGLAASTDTQYF.

With respect to this clonotype: The junction does not match germline at one end; this may be a read error. The chain couples TRBV28 to TRBJ1-6; D is uncertain. Germline CDR1 and CDR2: MDHEN and SYDVKM. This CDR3 has 11 amino acids. The CDR3 DNA is TGTGCCAGCACAAATAATTCACCCCTCAACTTT. It specifies CASTNNSPLNF.

The rearrangement joins TRBV7-2 to TRBJ1-2; D is ambiguous. V was pared by 7 bases and J by 9 bases, with 12 bases between. Germline CDR1 SGHTA, CDR2 FQGNSA. The length of the CDR3 is 11 residues. CDR3 nucleotide sequence: TGTGCCAGCACCACGGTCAGGAGCTACACCTTC. Encoded protein: CASTTVRSYTF.

The chain recombines TRBV7-2 with TRBJ1-3; D call uncertain. Germline V lookup: CDR1 SGHTA, CDR2 FQGNSA. Trimming took off 5 bases at V and 1 base at J, with 9 bases between the two ends. There are 14 residues in the CDR3. The CDR3 coding sequence is TGTGCCAGCAGCCCCACAGAGTCTGGAAACACCATATATTTT. Its translation: CASSPTESGNTIYF.